This T cell receptor beta chain is drawn from a study of T cells expressing NK-cell markers. Background on the study: HCMV serostatus: most of the eight sequenced donors positive, one negative. Overall study results and limits: In a handful of donors, dominant CD3+CD56+NKG2C+ clones formed roughly 1.0-8% of CD8+ cells.

The CDR3 has 14 amino acids. CDR1 and CDR2 from the germline V gene are DFQATT and SNEGSKA (reference sequence). UMIs were included in TCR beta cDNA generated by 5'RACE template switching. With the 5' RACE reads reprocessed, TCRdb shows one record per CDR3 protein and no DNA. The specimen's table records about 21,000 distinct CDR3 sequences. As to this clonotype: Its antigen remains unknown.

V gene TRBV20-1 combines with J gene TRBJ2-5; checking the TCRdb D call of TRBD1 is not possible without DNA. This TCR was sampled from a man aged 18-75 years in good health. Material: blood T cells: a sorted CD56 or NKG2C T cell subset, CD4+ or CD8+ T cells, or bulk PBMC T cells (not recorded which). The CDR3 reads CSASPGQGVQTQYF.